The rows below give T cell receptor beta chains drawn from one sample of a study of T cells in tumors after PD-1 blockade. The method was immunoSEQ multiplex PCR; TCRdb's version includes in-frame clones alone and lacks a portion of them. Seen here are some 60,000 clones, 80% observed once, and the top ten hold 13%. Sequencing was performed on PBMCs, taken before anti-PD-1 treatment. These receptors all stem from a human donor with basal cell carcinoma. Each CDR3 is given with its conserved first and last residue. A D gene is named only where the DNA matches it firmly. The size field is filled for only some rows; it gives once, few, many or a size class.

clone_size: few
v_call: TRBV7-8
j_call: TRBJ1-1
d_call: -
cdr3_aa: CASSATWAREAFF
cdr3_nt: TGTGCCAGCAGCGCGACTTGGGCCAGGGAAGCTTTCTTT

clone_size: -
v_call: TRBV6-6
j_call: TRBJ2-1
d_call: -
cdr3_aa: CASSRQRDSYNEQFF
cdr3_nt: TGTGCCAGCAGTCGCCAGAGAGACTCCTACAATGAGCAGTTCTTC

clone_size: once
v_call: TRBV5-5
j_call: TRBJ2-1
d_call: TRBD1
cdr3_aa: CASSLAWTGGDFWNEQFF
cdr3_nt: TGTGCCAGCAGCTTGGCCTGGACAGGGGGCGATTTTTGGAATGAGCAGTTCTTC

clone_size: -
v_call: TRBV5-8
j_call: TRBJ2-1
d_call: TRBD1
cdr3_aa: CASSVGQSRSFEQFF
cdr3_nt: TGTGCCAGCAGCGTGGGACAGTCCCGTAGTTTTGAGCAGTTCTTC

clone_size: -
v_call: TRBV7-2
j_call: TRBJ2-7
d_call: -
cdr3_aa: CASSLAHSSYEQYF
cdr3_nt: TGTGCCAGCAGCTTAGCCCACAGCTCCTACGAGCAGTACTTC

clone_size: -
v_call: TRBV9
j_call: TRBJ2-2
d_call: -
cdr3_aa: CASSTILGGELFF
cdr3_nt: TGTGCCAGCAGTACCATACTCGGCGGGGAGCTGTTTTTT

clone_size: -
v_call: TRBV5-1
j_call: TRBJ2-1
d_call: -
cdr3_aa: CASTPNGRYNEQFF
cdr3_nt: TGCGCCAGCACCCCTAACGGACGCTACAATGAGCAGTTCTTC

clone_size: once
v_call: TRBV27
j_call: TRBJ2-7
d_call: TRBD1
cdr3_aa: CASSWGQGSYEQYF
cdr3_nt: TGTGCCAGCAGTTGGGGACAGGGCTCCTACGAGCAGTACTTC

clone_size: -
v_call: TRBV7-6
j_call: TRBJ2-3
d_call: -
cdr3_aa: CASSLLTGANTDTQYF
cdr3_nt: TGTGCCAGCAGCTTATTGACGGGGGCCAACACAGATACGCAGTATTTT

clone_size: -
v_call: TRBV7-8
j_call: TRBJ1-6
d_call: -
cdr3_aa: CASSLQGRSPLHF
cdr3_nt: TGTGCCAGCAGCTTACAGGGCAGATCACCCCTCCACTTT

clone_size: -
v_call: TRBV11-3
j_call: TRBJ2-3
d_call: -
cdr3_aa: CASSRDTRGTDTQYF
cdr3_nt: TGTGCCAGCAGCCGGGACACGAGGGGCACAGATACGCAGTATTTT

clone_size: -
v_call: TRBV16
j_call: TRBJ1-1
d_call: -
cdr3_aa: CASSENRLNTEAFF
cdr3_nt: TGTGCCAGCAGCGAGAACAGGTTGAACACTGAAGCTTTCTTT

clone_size: -
v_call: TRBV24-1
j_call: TRBJ2-1
d_call: -
cdr3_aa: CATSAAGRGNEQFF
cdr3_nt: TGTGCCACCAGTGCGGCGGGCAGGGGAAATGAGCAGTTCTTC

clone_size: many
v_call: TRBV4-1
j_call: TRBJ1-2
d_call: -
cdr3_aa: CASSPPGGEAYGYTF
cdr3_nt: TGCGCCAGCAGCCCCCCCGGGGGGGAGGCCTATGGCTACACCTTC

clone_size: -
v_call: TRBV5-1
j_call: TRBJ1-2
d_call: -
cdr3_aa: CASSLGGSGVAGYGYTF
cdr3_nt: TGCGCCAGCAGCTTGGGGGGCTCGGGGGTAGCAGGCTATGGCTACACCTTC

clone_size: -
v_call: TRBV4-1
j_call: TRBJ2-1
d_call: TRBD2
cdr3_aa: CASSQDRTSAAYNEQFF
cdr3_nt: TGCGCCAGCAGCCAAGATCGCACTAGCGCGGCCTACAATGAGCAGTTCTTC

clone_size: -
v_call: TRBV5-4
j_call: TRBJ2-3
d_call: TRBD2
cdr3_aa: CASSYPAGAHTDTQYF
cdr3_nt: TGTGCCAGCAGCTACCCAGCGGGGGCCCACACAGATACGCAGTATTTT

clone_size: once
v_call: TRBV28
j_call: TRBJ1-6
d_call: -
cdr3_aa: CASSPSYNSPLHF
cdr3_nt: TGTGCCAGCAGTCCGTCCTATAATTCACCCCTCCACTTT

clone_size: -
v_call: TRBV7-2
j_call: TRBJ2-1
d_call: -
cdr3_aa: CASSLARDNEQFF
cdr3_nt: TGTGCCAGCAGCTTAGCGCGAGACAATGAGCAGTTCTTC

clone_size: -
v_call: TRBV5-4
j_call: TRBJ2-5
d_call: TRBD2
cdr3_aa: CASSFGLAGGVETQYF
cdr3_nt: TGTGCCAGCAGCTTCGGACTAGCGGGGGGGGTAGAGACCCAGTACTTC

clone_size: -
v_call: TRBV2
j_call: TRBJ2-2
d_call: -
cdr3_aa: CASSGRGMNTGELFF
cdr3_nt: TGTGCCAGCAGTGGAAGGGGTATGAACACCGGGGAGCTGTTTTTT

clone_size: -
v_call: TRBV15
j_call: TRBJ2-7
d_call: -
cdr3_aa: CATSSRDTGREQYF
cdr3_nt: TGTGCCACCAGCAGTCGGGACACCGGGAGGGAGCAGTACTTC

clone_size: -
v_call: TRBV30
j_call: TRBJ1-2
d_call: TRBD1
cdr3_aa: CATGANYGYTF
cdr3_nt: TGTGCCACAGGGGCTAACTATGGCTACACCTTC

clone_size: -
v_call: TRBV19
j_call: TRBJ1-1
d_call: TRBD1
cdr3_aa: CASGDRNTEAFF
cdr3_nt: TGTGCCAGCGGGGACAGGAACACTGAAGCTTTCTTT

clone_size: -
v_call: TRBV6-1
j_call: TRBJ2-2
d_call: TRBD1
cdr3_aa: CASSVQGLLNTGELFF
cdr3_nt: TGTGCCAGCAGTGTACAGGGGCTATTGAACACCGGGGAGCTGTTTTTT

clone_size: once
v_call: TRBV28
j_call: TRBJ1-1
d_call: -
cdr3_aa: CASSPPRVGNTEAFF
cdr3_nt: TGTGCCAGCAGTCCCCCAAGGGTAGGGAACACTGAAGCTTTCTTT

clone_size: once
v_call: TRBV6-6
j_call: TRBJ2-1
d_call: -
cdr3_aa: CASSPSVLYNEQFF
cdr3_nt: TGTGCCAGCTCCCCTTCGGTCTTGTACAATGAGCAGTTCTTC

clone_size: once
v_call: TRBV27
j_call: TRBJ2-7
d_call: -
cdr3_aa: CASTKGAYEQYF
cdr3_nt: TGTGCCAGCACGAAGGGCGCCTACGAGCAGTACTTC

clone_size: -
v_call: TRBV6-5
j_call: TRBJ1-5
d_call: -
cdr3_aa: CASMINAGNQPQHF
cdr3_nt: TGTGCCAGCATGATAAATGCGGGCAATCAGCCCCAGCATTTT

clone_size: medium-sized
v_call: TRBV25-1
j_call: TRBJ1-6
d_call: TRBD1
cdr3_aa: CASSEEGAASPLHF
cdr3_nt: TGTGCCAGCAGTGAAGAGGGGGCAGCATCACCCCTCCACTTT

clone_size: few
v_call: TRBV2
j_call: TRBJ1-2
d_call: TRBD1
cdr3_aa: CASARQGRVSDYGYTF
cdr3_nt: TGTGCCAGCGCCAGACAGGGGAGGGTTTCGGACTATGGCTACACCTTC